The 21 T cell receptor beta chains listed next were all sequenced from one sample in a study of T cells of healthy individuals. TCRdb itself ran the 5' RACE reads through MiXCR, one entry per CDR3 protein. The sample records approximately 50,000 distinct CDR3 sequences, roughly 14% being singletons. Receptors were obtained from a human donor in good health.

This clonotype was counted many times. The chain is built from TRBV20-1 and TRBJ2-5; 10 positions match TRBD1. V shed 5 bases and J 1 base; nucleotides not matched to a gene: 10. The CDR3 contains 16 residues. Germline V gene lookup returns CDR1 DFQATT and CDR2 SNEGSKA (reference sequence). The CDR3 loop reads CSAWTGGMRGQETQYF. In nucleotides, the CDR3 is TGCAGTGCTTGGACAGGGGGGATGAGGGGCCAAGAGACCCAGTACTTC.

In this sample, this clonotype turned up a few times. The CDR3 DNA reads as TGCAGTGCTCATATCCCGAGGGGTTTAAGAGAGCAGTTCTTC. Translation gives CSAHIPRGLREQFF. The J gene is TRBJ2-1, the V gene TRBV20-1; D could derive from TRBD1 or TRBD2 (5 bases each). Germline values: CDR1 DFQATT, CDR2 SNEGSKA (reference sequence). CDR3 length equals 14 residues. Between the trimmed V and J ends, which lost 5 bases and 10 bases, there was a span of 21 bases.

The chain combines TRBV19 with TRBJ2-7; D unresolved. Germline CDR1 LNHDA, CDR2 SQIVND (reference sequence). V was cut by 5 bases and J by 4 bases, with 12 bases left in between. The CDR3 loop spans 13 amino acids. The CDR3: CASSVTTLYEQYF. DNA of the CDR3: TGTGCCAGTAGTGTGACGACTCTGTACGAGCAGTACTTC.

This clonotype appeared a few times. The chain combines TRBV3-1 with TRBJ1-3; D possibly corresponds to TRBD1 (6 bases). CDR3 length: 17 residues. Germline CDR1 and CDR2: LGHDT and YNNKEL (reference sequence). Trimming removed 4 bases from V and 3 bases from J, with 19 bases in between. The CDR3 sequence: CASSPLRAGAHGNTIYF. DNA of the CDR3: TGTGCCAGCAGCCCATTACGAGCAGGGGCTCATGGAAACACCATATATTTT. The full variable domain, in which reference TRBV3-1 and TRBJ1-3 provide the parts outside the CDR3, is DTAVSQTPKYLVTQMGNDKSIKCEQNLGHDTMYWYKQDSKKFLKIMFSYNNKELIINETVPNRFSPKSPDKAHLNLHINSLELGDSAVYFCASSPLRAGAHGNTIYFGEGSWLTVV.

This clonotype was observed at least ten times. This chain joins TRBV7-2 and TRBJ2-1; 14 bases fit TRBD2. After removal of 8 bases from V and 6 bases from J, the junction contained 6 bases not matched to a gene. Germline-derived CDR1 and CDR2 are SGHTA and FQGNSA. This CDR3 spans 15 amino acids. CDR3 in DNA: TGTGCCAGCGTCCGACTAGCGGGGGGGTCCAATGAGCAGTTCTTC. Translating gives CASVRLAGGSNEQFF.

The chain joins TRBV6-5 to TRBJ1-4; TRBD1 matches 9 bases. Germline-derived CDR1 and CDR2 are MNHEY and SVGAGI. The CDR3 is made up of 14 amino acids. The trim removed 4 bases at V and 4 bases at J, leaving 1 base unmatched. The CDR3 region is CASSSDRGNEKLFF. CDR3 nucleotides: TGTGCCAGCAGTTCGGACAGGGGTAATGAAAAACTGTTTTTT.

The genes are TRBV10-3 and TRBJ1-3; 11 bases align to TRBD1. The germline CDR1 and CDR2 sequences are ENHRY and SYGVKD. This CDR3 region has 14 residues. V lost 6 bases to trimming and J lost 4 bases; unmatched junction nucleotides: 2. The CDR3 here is CAIRGQGDGNTIYF. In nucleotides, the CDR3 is TGTGCCATCAGGGGACAGGGGGACGGAAACACCATATATTTT.

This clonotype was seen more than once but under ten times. DNA of the CDR3: TGCAGTGCTAGTGCGGGGGACACCGGGGAGCTGTTTTTT. Residues: CSASAGDTGELFF. The rearrangement joins TRBV20-1 to TRBJ2-2; 7 bases are shared with TRBD2. Germline V gene lookup returns CDR1 DFQATT and CDR2 SNEGSKA (reference sequence). The CDR3 runs to 13 residues. Unmatched junction bases numbered 1, after V lost 3 bases and J lost 3 bases.

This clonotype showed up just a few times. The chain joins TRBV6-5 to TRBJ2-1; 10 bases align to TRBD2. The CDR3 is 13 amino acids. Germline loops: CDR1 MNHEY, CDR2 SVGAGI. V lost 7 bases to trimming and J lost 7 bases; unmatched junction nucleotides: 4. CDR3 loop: CASKLAGVNEQFF. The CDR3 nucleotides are TGTGCCAGCAAGCTAGCGGGAGTTAATGAGCAGTTCTTC.

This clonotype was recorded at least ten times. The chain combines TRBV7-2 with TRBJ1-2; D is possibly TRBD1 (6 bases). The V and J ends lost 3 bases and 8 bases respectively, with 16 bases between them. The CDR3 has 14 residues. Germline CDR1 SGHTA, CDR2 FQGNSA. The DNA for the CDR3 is TGTGCCAGCAGCTTCCTAGGGGGGACGAGGGGCTACACCTTC. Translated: CASSFLGGTRGYTF.

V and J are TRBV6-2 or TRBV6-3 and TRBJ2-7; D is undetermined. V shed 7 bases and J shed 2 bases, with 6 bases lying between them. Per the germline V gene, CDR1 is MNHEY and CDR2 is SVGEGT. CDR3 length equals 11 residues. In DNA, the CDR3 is TGTGCCAGCACCTCCCCCTACGAGCAGTACTTC. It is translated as CASTSPYEQYF.

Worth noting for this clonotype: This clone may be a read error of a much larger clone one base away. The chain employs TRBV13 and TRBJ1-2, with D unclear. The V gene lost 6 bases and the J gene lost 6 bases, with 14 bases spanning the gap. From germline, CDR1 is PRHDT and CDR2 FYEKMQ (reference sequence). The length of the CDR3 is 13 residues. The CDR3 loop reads CASRRTDWNGYTF. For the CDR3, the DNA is TGTGCCAGCAGACGAACCGACTGGAATGGCTACACCTTC.

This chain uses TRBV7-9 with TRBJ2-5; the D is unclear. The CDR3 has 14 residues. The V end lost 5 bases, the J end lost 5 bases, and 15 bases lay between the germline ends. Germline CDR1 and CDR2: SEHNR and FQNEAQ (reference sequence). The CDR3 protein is CASSPRAATETQYF. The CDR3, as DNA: TGTGCCAGCAGCCCAAGGGCAGCGACGGAGACCCAGTACTTC.

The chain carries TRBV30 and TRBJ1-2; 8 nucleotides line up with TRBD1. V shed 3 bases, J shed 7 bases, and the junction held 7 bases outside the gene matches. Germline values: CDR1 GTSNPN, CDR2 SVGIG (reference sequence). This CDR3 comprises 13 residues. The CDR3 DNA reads TGTGCCTGGAGCGAGGACAGGGCTGCTGGCTACACCTTC. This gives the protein CAWSEDRAAGYTF.

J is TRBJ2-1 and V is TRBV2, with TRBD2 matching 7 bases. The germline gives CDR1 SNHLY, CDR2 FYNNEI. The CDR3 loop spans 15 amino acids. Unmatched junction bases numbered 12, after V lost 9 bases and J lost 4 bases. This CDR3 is CARKHLAARYNEQFF. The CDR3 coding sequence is TGTGCCAGGAAACACCTAGCGGCTCGGTACAATGAGCAGTTCTTC.

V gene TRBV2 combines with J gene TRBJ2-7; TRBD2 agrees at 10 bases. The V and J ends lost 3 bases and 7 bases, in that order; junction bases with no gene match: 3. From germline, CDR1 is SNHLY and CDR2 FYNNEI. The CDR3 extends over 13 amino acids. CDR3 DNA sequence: TGTGCCAGCAGTGATCTAGCGGGGGTTGAGCAGTACTTC. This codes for CASSDLAGVEQYF.

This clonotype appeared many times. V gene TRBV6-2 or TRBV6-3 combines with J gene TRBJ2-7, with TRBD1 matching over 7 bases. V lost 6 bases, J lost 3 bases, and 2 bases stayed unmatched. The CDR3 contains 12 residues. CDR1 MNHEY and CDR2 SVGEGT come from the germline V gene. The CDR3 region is CASRDRVYEQYF. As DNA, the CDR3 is TGTGCCAGCAGAGACAGGGTCTACGAGCAGTACTTC.

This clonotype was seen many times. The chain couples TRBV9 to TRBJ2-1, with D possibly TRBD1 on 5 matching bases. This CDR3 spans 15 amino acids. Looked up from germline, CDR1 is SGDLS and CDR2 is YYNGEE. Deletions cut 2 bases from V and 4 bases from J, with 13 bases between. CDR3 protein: CASSVTNRRYNEQFF. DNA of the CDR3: TGTGCCAGCAGCGTCACGAACAGGAGATACAATGAGCAGTTCTTC. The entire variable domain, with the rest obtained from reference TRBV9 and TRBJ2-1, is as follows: DSGVTQTPKHLITATGQRVTLRCSPRSGDLSVYWYQQSLDQGLQFLIQYYNGEERAKGNILERFSAQQFPDLHSELNLSSLELGDSALYFCASSVTNRRYNEQFFGPGTRLTVL.

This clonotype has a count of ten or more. For the CDR3, the DNA is TGCGCCAGCAGTTCGGGACCAGAGACCCAGTACTTC. Translated, it gives CASSSGPETQYF. The chain recombines TRBV5-1 with TRBJ2-5; D possibly uses TRBD1 or TRBD2 (5 bases each). Looked up from germline, CDR1 is SGHRS and CDR2 is YFSETQ. V lost 5 bases, J lost 4 bases, and 9 bases lay in between. The CDR3 sequence is 12 residues long. Full variable domain (missing parts from reference TRBV5-1 and TRBJ2-5): KAGVTQTPRYLIKTRGQQVTLSCSPISGHRSVSWYQQTPGQGLQFLFEYFSETQRNKGNFPGRFSGRQFSNSRSEMNVSTLELGDSALYLCASSSGPETQYFGPGTRLLVL.

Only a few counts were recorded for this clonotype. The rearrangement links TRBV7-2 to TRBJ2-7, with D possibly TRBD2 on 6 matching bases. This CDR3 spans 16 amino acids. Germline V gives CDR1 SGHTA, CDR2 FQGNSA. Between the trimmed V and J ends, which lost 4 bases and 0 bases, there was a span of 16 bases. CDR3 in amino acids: CASSSKGGVSSYEQYF. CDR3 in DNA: TGTGCCAGCAGCTCCAAGGGCGGGGTAAGCTCCTACGAGCAGTACTTC.

The CDR3 spells CASSQRGVLTDTQYF. Written as DNA, the CDR3 is TGTGCCAGCAGCCAGCGGGGTGTGTTGACAGATACGCAGTATTTT. The rearrangement links TRBV3-1 to TRBJ2-3, with D possibly being TRBD2 (6 bases). Per the germline V gene, CDR1 is LGHDT and CDR2 is YNNKEL (reference sequence). The length of the CDR3 is 15 residues. V lost 3 bases and J 3 bases, leaving 13 bases between the germline ends.